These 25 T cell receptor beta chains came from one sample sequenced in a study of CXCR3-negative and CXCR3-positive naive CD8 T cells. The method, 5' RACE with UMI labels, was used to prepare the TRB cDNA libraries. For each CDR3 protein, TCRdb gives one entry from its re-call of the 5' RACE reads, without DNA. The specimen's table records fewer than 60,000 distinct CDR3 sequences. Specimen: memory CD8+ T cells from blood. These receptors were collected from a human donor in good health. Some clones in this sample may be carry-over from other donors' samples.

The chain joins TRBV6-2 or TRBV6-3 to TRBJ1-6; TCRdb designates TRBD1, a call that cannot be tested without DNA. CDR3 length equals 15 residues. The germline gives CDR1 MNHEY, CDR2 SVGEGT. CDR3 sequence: CASSYSTGQNSPLHF.

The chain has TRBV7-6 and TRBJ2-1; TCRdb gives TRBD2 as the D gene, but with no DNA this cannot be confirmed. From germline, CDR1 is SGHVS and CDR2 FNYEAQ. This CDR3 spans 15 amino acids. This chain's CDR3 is CASSYLAGGLAEQFF.

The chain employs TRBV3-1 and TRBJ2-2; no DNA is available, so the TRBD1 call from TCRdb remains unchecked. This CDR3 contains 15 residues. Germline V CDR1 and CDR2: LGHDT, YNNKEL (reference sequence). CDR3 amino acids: CASEPTGGIPGELFF.

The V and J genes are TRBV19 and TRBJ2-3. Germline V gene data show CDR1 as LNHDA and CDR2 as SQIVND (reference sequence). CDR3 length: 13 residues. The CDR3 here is CASSIWGSDTQYF.

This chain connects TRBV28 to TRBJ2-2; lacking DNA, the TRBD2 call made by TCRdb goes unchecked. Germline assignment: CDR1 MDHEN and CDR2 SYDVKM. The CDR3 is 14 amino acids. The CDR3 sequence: CAVSPTSAAVELFF.

The CDR3: CASSLSAGLAAQETQYF. The chain uses TRBV28 and TRBJ2-5; TCRdb names TRBD2, which stays unverified in the absence of DNA. CDR1 is MDHEN and CDR2 is SYDVKM in the germline V gene. The CDR3 length is 17 residues.

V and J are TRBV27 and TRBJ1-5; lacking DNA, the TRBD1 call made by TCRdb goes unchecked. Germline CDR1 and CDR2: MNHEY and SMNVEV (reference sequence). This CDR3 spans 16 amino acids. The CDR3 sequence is CASSARDRGPHQPQHF.

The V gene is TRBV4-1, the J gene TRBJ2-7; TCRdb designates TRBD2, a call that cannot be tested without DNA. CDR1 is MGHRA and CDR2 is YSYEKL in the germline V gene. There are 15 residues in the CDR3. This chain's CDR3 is CASSPPSGSWYEQYF.

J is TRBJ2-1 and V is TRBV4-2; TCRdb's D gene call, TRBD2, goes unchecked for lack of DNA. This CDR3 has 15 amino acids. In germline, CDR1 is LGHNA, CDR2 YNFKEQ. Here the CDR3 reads CASSPPGTDYNEQFF.

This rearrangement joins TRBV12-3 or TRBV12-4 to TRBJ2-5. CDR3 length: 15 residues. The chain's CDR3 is CASSLARVILETQYF.

This CDR3 is CASRNPGQHLYEQYF. The J gene is TRBJ2-7, the V gene TRBV6-4; TCRdb outputs TRBD1, but without DNA this stays unchecked. The CDR3 has 15 amino acids. Germline lookup yields CDR1 MRHNA and CDR2 SNTAGT.

CDR3 sequence reads: CSARALQGETQYF. This rearrangement joins TRBV20-1 to TRBJ2-5; TCRdb's D gene call, TRBD1, goes unchecked for lack of DNA. The V gene's germline CDR1 is DFQATT and CDR2 SNEGSKA (reference sequence). The CDR3 has 13 amino acids.

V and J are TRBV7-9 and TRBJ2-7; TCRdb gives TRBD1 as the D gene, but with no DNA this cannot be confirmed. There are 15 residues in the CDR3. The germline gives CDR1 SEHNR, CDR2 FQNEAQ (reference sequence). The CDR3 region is CASSLRDRATYEQYF.

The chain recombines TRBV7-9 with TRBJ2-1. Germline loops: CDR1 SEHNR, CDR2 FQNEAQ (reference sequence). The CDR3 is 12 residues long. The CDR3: CASSFDYNEQFF.

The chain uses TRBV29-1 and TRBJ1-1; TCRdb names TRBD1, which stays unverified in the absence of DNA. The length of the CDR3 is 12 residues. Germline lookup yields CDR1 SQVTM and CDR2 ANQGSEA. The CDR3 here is CSVEASWTEAFF.

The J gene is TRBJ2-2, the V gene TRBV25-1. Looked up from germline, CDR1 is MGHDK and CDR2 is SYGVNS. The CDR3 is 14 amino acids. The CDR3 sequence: CAGPSDVYAGELFF.

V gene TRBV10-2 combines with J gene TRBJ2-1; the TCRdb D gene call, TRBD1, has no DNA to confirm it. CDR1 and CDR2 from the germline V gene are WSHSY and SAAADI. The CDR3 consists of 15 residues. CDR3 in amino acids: CASSADGGAYNEQFF.

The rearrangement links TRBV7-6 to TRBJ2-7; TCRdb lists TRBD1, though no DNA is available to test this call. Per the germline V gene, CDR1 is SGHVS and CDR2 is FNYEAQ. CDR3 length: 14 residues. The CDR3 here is CASSFPTGFHEQYF.

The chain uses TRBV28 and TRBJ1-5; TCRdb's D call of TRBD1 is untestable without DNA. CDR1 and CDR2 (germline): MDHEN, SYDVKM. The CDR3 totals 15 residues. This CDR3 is CASTRSDRADQPQHF.

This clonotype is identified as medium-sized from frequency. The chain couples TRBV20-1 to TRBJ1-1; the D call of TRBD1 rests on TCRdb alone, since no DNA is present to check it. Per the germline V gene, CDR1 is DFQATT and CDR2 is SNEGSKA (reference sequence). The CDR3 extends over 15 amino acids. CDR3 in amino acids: CSAPPPGQGSTEAFF.

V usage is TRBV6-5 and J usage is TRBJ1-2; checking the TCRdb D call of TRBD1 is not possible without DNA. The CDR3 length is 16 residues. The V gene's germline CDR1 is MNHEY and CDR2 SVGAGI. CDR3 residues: CASSPRRGREDYGYTF.

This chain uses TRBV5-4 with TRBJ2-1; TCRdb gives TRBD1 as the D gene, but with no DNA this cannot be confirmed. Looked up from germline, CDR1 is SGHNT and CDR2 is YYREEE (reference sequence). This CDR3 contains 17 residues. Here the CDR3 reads CASSWPPHREINNEQFF.

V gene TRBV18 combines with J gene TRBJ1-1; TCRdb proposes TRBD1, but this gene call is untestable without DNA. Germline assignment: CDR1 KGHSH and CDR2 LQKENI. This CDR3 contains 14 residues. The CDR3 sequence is CASSPVDRGTEAFF.

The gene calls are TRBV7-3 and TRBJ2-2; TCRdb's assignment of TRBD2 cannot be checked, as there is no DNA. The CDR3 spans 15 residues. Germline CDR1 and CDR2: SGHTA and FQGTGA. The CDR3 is CASSHSGRNTGELFF.

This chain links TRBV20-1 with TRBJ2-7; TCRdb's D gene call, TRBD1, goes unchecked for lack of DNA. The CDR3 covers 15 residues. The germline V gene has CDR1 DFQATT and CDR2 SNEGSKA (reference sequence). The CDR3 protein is CSARGDSSFSYEQYF.